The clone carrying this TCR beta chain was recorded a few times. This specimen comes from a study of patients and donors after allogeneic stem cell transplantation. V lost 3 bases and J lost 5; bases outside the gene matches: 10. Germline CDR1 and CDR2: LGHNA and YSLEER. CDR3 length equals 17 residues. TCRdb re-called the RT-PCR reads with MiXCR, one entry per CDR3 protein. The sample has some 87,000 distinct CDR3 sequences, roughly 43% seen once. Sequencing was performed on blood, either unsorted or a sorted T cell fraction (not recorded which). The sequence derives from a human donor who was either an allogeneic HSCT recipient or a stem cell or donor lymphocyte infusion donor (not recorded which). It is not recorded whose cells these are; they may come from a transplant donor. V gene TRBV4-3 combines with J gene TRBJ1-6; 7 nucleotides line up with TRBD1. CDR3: CASSQYPSGQNNSPLHF. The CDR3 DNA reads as TGCGCCAGCAGCCAGTACCCCTCGGGACAGAATAATTCACCCCTCCACTTT.